This is a list of T cell receptor beta chains from one sample in a study of T cell responses to AZD1222 COVID-19 vaccine. TCRdb's table, derived via immunoSEQ multiplex PCR, lists solely in-frame clones and lacks some. The table lists approximately 77,000 clones, about 90% of them singletons, with roughly 7% in the top ten. This material consisted of peripheral blood, taken on day 0 of MenACWY control vaccination. These receptor sequences come from an adult in good health. The CDR3 runs from the conserved cysteine through the conserved F or W. The D gene is left open where the match is weak. Size is omitted from some rows. Given values are once, few, many or a class for expanded clones.

v_gene	d_gene	abundance	j_gene	len	CDR3nt	CDR3aa
TRBV7-6	TRBD2	few	TRBJ2-5	17	TGTGCCAGCAGCTCCCAAGCGGGGCGGGGGGGCGGAGAGACCCAGTACTTC	CASSSQAGRGGGETQYF
TRBV20-1	.	.	TRBJ2-1	11	TGCAGTGCTGGCGGGTTCGATGAGCAGTTCTTC	CSAGGFDEQFF
TRBV3-1/TRBV3-2	TRBD2	.	TRBJ2-7	15	TGTGCCAGCAGCGGGACTAGCGGGGGAGCATACGAGCAGTACTTC	CASSGTSGGAYEQYF
TRBV28	.	once	TRBJ1-4	16	TGTGCCAGCAGTTCAGACCGGAGGGGCTATAATGAAAAACTGTTTTTT	CASSSDRRGYNEKLFF
TRBV6-4	.	.	TRBJ2-1	14	TGTGCCAGCAGTGACTCTCTTTTTAACGATGAGCAGTTCTTC	CASSDSLFNDEQFF
TRBV28	TRBD2	.	TRBJ2-3	14	TGTGCCAGCAGTCACCTAGCGGGGGCAGATACGCAGTATTTT	CASSHLAGADTQYF
TRBV2	TRBD1	.	TRBJ1-6	16	TGTGCCAGCAGTGCGACAGGGGGCGAGGGGAATTCACCCCTCCACTTT	CASSATGGEGNSPLHF
TRBV28	.	.	TRBJ2-3	11	TGTGCCAGCAGAAAAAAAGATACGCAGTATTTT	CASRKKDTQYF
TRBV9	.	.	TRBJ2-5	15	TGTGCCAGCAGCGTCGGTAGCGCACCCCAAGAGACCCAGTACTTC	CASSVGSAPQETQYF
TRBV11-3	.	.	TRBJ1-6	15	TGTGCCAGCAGCTTAGATACGTCGGGGAGCTCACCCCTCCACTTT	CASSLDTSGSSPLHF
TRBV21-1	.	.	TRBJ2-7	16	TGTGCCAGCAGCAAAGAGACTAGCGGGAAGCCCTACGAGCAGTACTTC	CASSKETSGKPYEQYF
TRBV5-6	.	.	TRBJ1-5	12	TGTGCCAGCAGCTCAAACTATCAGCCCCAGCATTTT	CASSSNYQPQHF
TRBV2	.	once	TRBJ2-2	19	TGTGCCAGCAGTGAAGCGCCTAAGGGTTTCGGTTTGAACACCGGGGAGCTGTTTTTT	CASSEAPKGFGLNTGELFF
TRBV29-1	.	once	TRBJ2-3	14	TGCAGCGTTGAGCGGGCAAGTGGCACAGATACGCAGTATTTT	CSVERASGTDTQYF
TRBV27	TRBD1	.	TRBJ1-4	14	TGTGCCAGCAGCAGACAGGGAACTAATGAAAAACTGTTTTTT	CASSRQGTNEKLFF
TRBV24-1	TRBD1	.	TRBJ1-6	16	TGTGCCACCAGTGATACGCGACAGGGGTTAAATTCACCCCTCCACTTT	CATSDTRQGLNSPLHF
TRBV7-2	.	.	TRBJ2-5	14	TGTGCCAGCAGCGCCAGCCGGGGGTCCGGGACCCAGTACTTC	CASSASRGSGTQYF
TRBV3-1/TRBV3-2	.	.	TRBJ2-7	14	TGTGCCAGCAGCCAAGACACGGCTTCCTACGAGCAGTACTTC	CASSQDTASYEQYF
TRBV11-2	.	.	TRBJ1-2	13	TGTGCCAGCAGCCCGGACAGCTCGTATGGCTACACCTTC	CASSPDSSYGYTF
TRBV5-8	.	.	TRBJ1-5	17	TGTGCCAGCAGCTTGTATCTCAGGGTTTCTAGCAATCAGCCCCAGCATTTT	CASSLYLRVSSNQPQHF
TRBV7-2	.	.	TRBJ1-4	15	TGTGCCAGCAGCTTGGAAGGGACAACTAATGAAAAACTGTTTTTT	CASSLEGTTNEKLFF
TRBV28	TRBD2	.	TRBJ2-3	17	TGTGCCAGCAGTTTCTGGGCTAGCGGGGGGTTCACAGATACGCAGTATTTT	CASSFWASGGFTDTQYF
TRBV3-1/TRBV3-2	.	.	TRBJ1-4	13	TGTGCCAGCAGCCAAGCGGGGTCGGAAAAACTGTTTTTT	CASSQAGSEKLFF
TRBV7-6	.	.	TRBJ2-2	15	TGTGCCAGCAGCCATACCGACAGTAACACCGGGGAGCTGTTTTTT	CASSHTDSNTGELFF
TRBV10-1	TRBD1	.	TRBJ2-2	13	TGCGCCAGCAGTACCCAGGGGGCCGGGGAGCTGTTTTTT	CASSTQGAGELFF
TRBV3-1/TRBV3-2	TRBD1	.	TRBJ1-2	12	TGTGCCAGCAGCCGAGACAGGGGTGGCTACACCTTC	CASSRDRGGYTF
TRBV14	TRBD1	.	TRBJ1-2	15	TGTGCCAGCAGCCAAGTTACAGGGGCCAGGTATGGCTACACCTTC	CASSQVTGARYGYTF
TRBV6-4	TRBD1	.	TRBJ2-3	18	TGTGCCAGCAGCGAAACCCCGGATTTCACAGGGGGCACAGATACGCAGTATTTT	CASSETPDFTGGTDTQYF